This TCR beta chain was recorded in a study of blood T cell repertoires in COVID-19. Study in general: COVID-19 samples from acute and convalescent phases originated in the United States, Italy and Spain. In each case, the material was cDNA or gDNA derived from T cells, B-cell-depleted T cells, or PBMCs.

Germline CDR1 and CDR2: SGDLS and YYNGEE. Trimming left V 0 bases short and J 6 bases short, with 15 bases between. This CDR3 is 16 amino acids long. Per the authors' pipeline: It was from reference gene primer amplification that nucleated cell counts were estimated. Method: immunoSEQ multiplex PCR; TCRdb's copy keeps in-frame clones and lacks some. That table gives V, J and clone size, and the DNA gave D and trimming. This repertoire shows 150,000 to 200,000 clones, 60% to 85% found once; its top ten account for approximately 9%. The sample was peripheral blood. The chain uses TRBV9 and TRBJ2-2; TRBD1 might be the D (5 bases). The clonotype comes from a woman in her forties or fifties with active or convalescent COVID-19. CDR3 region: CASSVVQRPGPGELFF. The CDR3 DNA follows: TGTGCCAGCAGCGTAGTACAGCGCCCAGGGCCCGGGGAGCTGTTTTTT.